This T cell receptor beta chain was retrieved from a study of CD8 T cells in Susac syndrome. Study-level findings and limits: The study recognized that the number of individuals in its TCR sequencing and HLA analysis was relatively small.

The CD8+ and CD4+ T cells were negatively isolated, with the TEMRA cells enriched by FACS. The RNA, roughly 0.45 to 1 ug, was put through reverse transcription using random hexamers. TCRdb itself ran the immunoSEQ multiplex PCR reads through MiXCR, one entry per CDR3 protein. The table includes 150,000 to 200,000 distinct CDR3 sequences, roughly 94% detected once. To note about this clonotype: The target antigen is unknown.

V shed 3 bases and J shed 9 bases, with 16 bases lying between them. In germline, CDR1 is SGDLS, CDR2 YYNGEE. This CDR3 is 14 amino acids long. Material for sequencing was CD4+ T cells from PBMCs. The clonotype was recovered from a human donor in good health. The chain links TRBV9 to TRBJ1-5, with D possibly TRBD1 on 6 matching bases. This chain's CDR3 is CASSGETGGRPQHF. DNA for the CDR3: TGTGCCAGCAGCGGGGAGACAGGTGGTCGGCCCCAGCATTTT.